The present T cell receptor (beta chain) was sequenced within a study of cytomegalovirus exposure and HLA in healthy donors (dated by TCRdb to about 2017). With respect to the entire study: According to a later analysis, one platform produced both the 110 or so validation repertoires and the 666 repertoires of the first cohort. The study combined high-throughput TCR immunosequencing, statistical association of individual TCRs with disease status, and machine learning to predict cytomegalovirus infection status. Besides the first cohort of some 670 subjects, a separate validation cohort made up of 95 to 150 different subjects was used. The aim of the study was to test whether cataloging public T cell receptors could identify signatures of past pathogen exposure. What the authors observed across the whole study: In vitro tests confirmed that a few of the cytomegalovirus-associated TCR beta chains recognize cytomegalovirus antigens. A total of roughly 160 TCR beta chains were listed by the study as associated with cytomegalovirus. Most TCR sequences were seen in very few donors, while some public TCRs were found in many individuals. In a later analysis, TCRs clustered in the first cohort were found to also tend to co-occur in the roughly 110 validation repertoires, with 94% of cluster scores above 0. The classifier was reported to diagnose cytomegalovirus status with high specificity and sensitivity in both the original and validation cohorts. According to the authors, the approach could potentially be generalized to other disease states and immunological phenotypes. A later analysis lacked HLA typing for the validation cohort, so it scored co-occurrence in that cohort across all 110 or so repertoires.

Receptor amplification or capture employed the immunoSEQ multiplex PCR assay. The authors' pipeline ran thus. A statistical classification framework was developed to diagnose cytomegalovirus status using the catalog of TCR beta chain sequences. TCRdb holds this immuneACCESS table with in-frame rearrangements only. Some clones are missing; in checked studies, unresolved V genes explain under half, and the rest has no known cause. V, J and clone size are taken as reported in that table, and D and trimming were inferred from the DNA itself. The sample records some 140,000 clones, about 86% of which are singletons. Jointly, the top ten make up about 2.2% of the sample. The donors belonged to the validation cohort of over a hundred subjects, which was separate from the roughly 670-subject first cohort. Turning to this clone: Its antigen is currently not known. It has no much larger one-base neighbor in the sample; base qualities were not kept.

CDR3 length: 15 amino acids, cysteine to phenylalanine. Only the CDR3 part of the read is kept: 45 bases, read in frame from the first base. The germline V gene sets CDR1 to SGHAT and CDR2 to FQNNGV. V loses 3 bases, J loses 0 bases, and the germline ends lie 10 bases apart. Recombination linked TRBV11-2 to TRBJ2-3, with the D gene too uncertain to name. Sequenced: PBMCs. This receptor was identified in a human donor in good health. The DNA sequence follows: TGTGCCAGCAGCTTTCATTTAGATAGCACAGATACGCAGTATTTT. Its product reads: CASSFHLDSTDTQYF.